This T cell receptor (beta chain) was identified in a study of blood T cell repertoires in COVID-19. Study as a whole: The study drew acute and convalescent COVID-19 samples from the United States, Italy and Spain.

This CDR3 has 13 residues. The V gene's germline CDR1 is SGHDT and CDR2 YYEEEE. The ends were cut back, 0 bases at V and 4 bases at J, with 6 bases in the middle. As processed by the authors: Cell counts per sample came from amplifying reference gene primers. The repertoire was sequenced with immunoSEQ multiplex PCR; TCRdb's copy has only in-frame clones and lacks some. That table furnishes V, J and clone size, whereas the DNA furnished D and trimming. Found here are roughly 65,000 clones, 86% of them singletons; the top ten hold around 4%. The rearrangement links TRBV5-6 to TRBJ2-3, with D unclear. The receptor comes from a man in his fifties with acute or convalescent COVID-19. Material: peripheral blood. CDR3 residues: CASSLGHADTQYF. The CDR3 region has the DNA TGTGCCAGCAGCTTGGGGCATGCAGATACGCAGTATTTT.